Sequencing of this T cell receptor (beta chain) was carried out in a study of CD8+CD57+ T cells in acquired aplastic anemia. For CDR3 and TCR beta VDJ profiling, genomic DNA was the template used. TCRdb called the reads again in MiXCR, with one record for every CDR3 protein. This table holds about 190,000 distinct CDR3 sequences, under 55% found once. For sequencing, patients were chosen who had shown expansion of CD8+CD57+ cells by flow cytometry. The blood sampling took place in patients who had so far received no therapy. This clonotype was observed at least ten times. The germline gives CDR1 SGHTA, CDR2 FQGNSA. The CDR3 totals 12 residues. Deletions cut 5 bases from V and 7 bases from J, with 12 bases between.

Sequencing used sorted CD4+, CD8+, or CD8+CD57+ T cells (not recorded which) from PBMCs. The sequence was collected from a human donor with aplastic anemia. The gene calls are TRBV7-2 and TRBJ2-7; D is undetermined. The CDR3 loop reads CASSENAREQYF. DNA for the CDR3: TGTGCCAGCAGCGAGAACGCGAGGGAGCAGTACTTC. Full variable domain (outside the CDR3, taken from reference TRBV7-2 and TRBJ2-7): GAGVSQSPSNKVTEKGKDVELRCDPISGHTALYWYRQSLGQGLEFLIYFQGNSAPDKSGLPSDRFSAERTGGSVSTLTIQRTQQEDSAVYLCASSENAREQYFGPGTRLTVT.